What follows is one T cell receptor (beta chain) and its context. What it binds is not known. Through a sample-barcoded 5' primer and a J-beta primer mix, a second PCR was run for roughly 6 to 11 cycles. TCRdb reprocessed the 5' RACE reads with MiXCR, giving one entry per CDR3 protein. Found here are about 500,000 distinct CDR3 sequences, about 25% of them singletons; the top ten hold under 9%. Germline lookup yields CDR1 SGHVS and CDR2 FNYEAQ. V shed 2 bases, J shed 6 bases, and the junction held 3 bases outside the gene matches. This CDR3 is built from 14 residues. The record originates from a study of blood T cells in healthy people across ages. Study-level findings and limits: With unsorted PBMCs, a conclusive comparison of naive versus antigen-experienced cells was not possible.

This same sample was also taken into another study, of T cells of mothers and their children. As reported in that work: There was no detection of any persistent microchimeric T cell clones.

Sequenced material: blood. The chain is built from TRBV7-6 and TRBJ2-7; 11 positions match TRBD1. This sequence was found in a boy younger than 18 in good health. CDR3 DNA: TGTGCCAGCAGCTTAACAGGGACAGGGGGCGAGCAGTACTTC. Its protein product is CASSLTGTGGEQYF.